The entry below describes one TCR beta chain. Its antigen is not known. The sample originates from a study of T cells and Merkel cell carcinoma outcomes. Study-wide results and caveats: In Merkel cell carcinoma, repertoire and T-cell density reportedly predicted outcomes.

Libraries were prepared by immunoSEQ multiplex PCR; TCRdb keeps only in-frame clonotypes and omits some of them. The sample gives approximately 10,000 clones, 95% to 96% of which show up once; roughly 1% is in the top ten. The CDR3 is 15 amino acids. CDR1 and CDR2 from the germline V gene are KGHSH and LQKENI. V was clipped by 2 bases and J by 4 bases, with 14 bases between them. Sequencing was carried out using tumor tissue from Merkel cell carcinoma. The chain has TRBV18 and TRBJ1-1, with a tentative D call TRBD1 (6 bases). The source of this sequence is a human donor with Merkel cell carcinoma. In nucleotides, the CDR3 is TGTGCCAGCTCACCAGGGGGGGGCGCAGGCACTGAAGCTTTCTTT. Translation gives CASSPGGGAGTEAFF.